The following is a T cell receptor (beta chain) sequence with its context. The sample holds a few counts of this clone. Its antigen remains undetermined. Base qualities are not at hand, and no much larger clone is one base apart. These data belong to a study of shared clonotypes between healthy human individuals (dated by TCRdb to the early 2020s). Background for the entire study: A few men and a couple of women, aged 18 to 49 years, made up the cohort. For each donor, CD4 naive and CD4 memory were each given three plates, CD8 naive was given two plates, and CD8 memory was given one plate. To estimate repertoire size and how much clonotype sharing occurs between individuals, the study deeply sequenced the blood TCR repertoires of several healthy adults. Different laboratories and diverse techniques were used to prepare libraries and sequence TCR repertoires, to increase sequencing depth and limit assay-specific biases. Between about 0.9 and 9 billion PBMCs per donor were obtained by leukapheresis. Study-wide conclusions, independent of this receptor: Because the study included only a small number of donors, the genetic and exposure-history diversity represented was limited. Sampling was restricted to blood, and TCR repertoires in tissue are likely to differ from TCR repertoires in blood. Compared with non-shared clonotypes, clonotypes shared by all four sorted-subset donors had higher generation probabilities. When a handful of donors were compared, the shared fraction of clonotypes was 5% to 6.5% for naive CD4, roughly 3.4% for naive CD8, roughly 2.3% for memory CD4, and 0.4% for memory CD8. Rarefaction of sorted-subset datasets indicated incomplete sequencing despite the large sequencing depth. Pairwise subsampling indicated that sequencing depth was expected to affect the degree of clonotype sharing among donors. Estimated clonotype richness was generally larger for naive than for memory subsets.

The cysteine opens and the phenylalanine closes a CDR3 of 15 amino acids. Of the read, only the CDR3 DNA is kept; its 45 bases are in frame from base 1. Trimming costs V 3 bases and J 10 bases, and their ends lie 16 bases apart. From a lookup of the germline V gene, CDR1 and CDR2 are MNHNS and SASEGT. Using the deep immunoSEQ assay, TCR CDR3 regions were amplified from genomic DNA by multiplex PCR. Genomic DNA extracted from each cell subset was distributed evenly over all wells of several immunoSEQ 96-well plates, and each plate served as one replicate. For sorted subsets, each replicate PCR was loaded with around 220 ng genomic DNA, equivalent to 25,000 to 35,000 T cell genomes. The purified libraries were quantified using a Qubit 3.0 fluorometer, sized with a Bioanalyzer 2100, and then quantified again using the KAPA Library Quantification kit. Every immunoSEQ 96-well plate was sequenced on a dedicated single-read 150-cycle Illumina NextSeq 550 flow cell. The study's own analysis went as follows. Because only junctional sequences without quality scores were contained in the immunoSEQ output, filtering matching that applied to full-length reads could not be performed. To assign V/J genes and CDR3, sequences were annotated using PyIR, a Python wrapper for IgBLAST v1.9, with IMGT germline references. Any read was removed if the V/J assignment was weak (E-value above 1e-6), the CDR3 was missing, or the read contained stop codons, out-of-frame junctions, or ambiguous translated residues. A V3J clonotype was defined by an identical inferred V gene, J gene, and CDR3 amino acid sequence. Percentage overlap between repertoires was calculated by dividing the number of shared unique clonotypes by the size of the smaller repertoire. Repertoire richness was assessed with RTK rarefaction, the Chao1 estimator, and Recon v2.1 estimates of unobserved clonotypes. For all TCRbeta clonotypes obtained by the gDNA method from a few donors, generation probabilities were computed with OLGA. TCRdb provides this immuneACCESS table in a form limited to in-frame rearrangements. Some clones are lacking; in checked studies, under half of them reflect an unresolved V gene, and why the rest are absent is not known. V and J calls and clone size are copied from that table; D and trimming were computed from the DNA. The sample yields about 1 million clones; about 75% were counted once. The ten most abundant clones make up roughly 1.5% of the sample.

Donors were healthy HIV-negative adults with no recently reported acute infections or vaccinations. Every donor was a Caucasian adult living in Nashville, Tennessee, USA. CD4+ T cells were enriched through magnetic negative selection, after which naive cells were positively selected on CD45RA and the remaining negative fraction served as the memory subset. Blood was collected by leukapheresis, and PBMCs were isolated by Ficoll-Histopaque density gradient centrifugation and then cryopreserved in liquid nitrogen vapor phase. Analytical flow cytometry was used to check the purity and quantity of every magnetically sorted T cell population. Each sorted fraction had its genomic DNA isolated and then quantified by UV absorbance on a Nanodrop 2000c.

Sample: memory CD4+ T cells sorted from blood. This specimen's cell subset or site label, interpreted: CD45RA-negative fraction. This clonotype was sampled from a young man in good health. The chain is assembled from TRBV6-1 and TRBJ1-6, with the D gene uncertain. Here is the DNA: TGTGCCAGCAGTGAGGTTAGGGCAACCAGGTCACCCCTCCACTTT. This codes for CASSEVRATRSPLHF.